Following are 5 T cell receptor beta chains from one sample sequenced in a study of cytomegalovirus exposure and HLA in healthy donors. In the PCR, 60 Vbeta and 13 Jbeta primers were used. The assay was immunoSEQ multiplex PCR, and TCRdb's table has in-frame clones only and misses some. The repertoire holds approximately 220,000 clones, with over 60% as singletons. Sequencing was performed on PBMCs. Receptors were obtained from a man younger than 35 in good health and CMV-seronegative.

The chain uses TRBV7-6 and TRBJ2-7, with 8 positions matching TRBD1. The CDR3 sequence is 14 residues long. With 2 bases clipped from V and 2 bases from J, the junction kept 2 bases outside the gene matches. Germline V gene sequence: CDR1 SGHVS, CDR2 FNYEAQ. CDR3 in DNA: TGTGCCAGCAGCTTAAGGGGACAGGCCTACGAGCAGTACTTC. Its protein is CASSLRGQAYEQYF.

The CDR3 coding sequence is TGTGCCAGCAGTGAATTCCCGTGGACAGCTGGAAACACCATATATTTT. Protein product: CASSEFPWTAGNTIYF. The chain has TRBV6-1 and TRBJ1-3, with a tentative D call TRBD1 (6 bases). The V gene's germline CDR1 is MNHNS and CDR2 SASEGT. Trimming cost V 2 bases and J 2 bases, with 13 bases left between them. This CDR3 spans 16 amino acids.

This sequence joins TRBV27 and TRBJ2-4; D may be TRBD1 (6 bases). CDR1 is MNHEY and CDR2 is SMNVEV in the germline V gene (reference sequence). The length of the CDR3 is 18 residues. Trimming cost V 6 bases and J 1 base, with 22 bases left between them. The CDR3 DNA reads as TGTGCCAGCAGGCAACTGACAGGTTTTGCAGTGGCCAAAAACATTCAGTACTTC. Protein sequence: CASRQLTGFAVAKNIQYF.

In DNA, the CDR3 is TGCGCCAGCAGCCAGCGGAACCCTAGCTACGAGCAGTACTTC. Amino acids: CASSQRNPSYEQYF. This chain links TRBV4-1 with TRBJ2-7; no firm D call. Trimming cost V 3 bases and J 3 bases, with 12 bases left between them. Germline V CDR1 and CDR2: MGHRA, YSYEKL. The CDR3 totals 14 residues.

V usage is TRBV28 and J usage is TRBJ2-2; the match to TRBD2 covers 16 bases. The CDR3 extends over 17 amino acids. V lost 6 bases, J lost 6 bases, and 7 bases stayed unmatched. CDR1 and CDR2 (germline): MDHEN, SYDVKM. The chain's CDR3 is CASRGLAGGLGSGELFF. The CDR3 DNA reads TGTGCCAGCAGGGGACTAGCGGGAGGGCTTGGGTCCGGGGAGCTGTTTTTT.